This TCR beta chain comes out of a study of blood T cell repertoires in COVID-19. For the study at large: Acute and convalescent COVID-19 samples came from the United States, Italy and Spain. The cDNA or gDNA used as material had been derived from T cells, B-cell-depleted T cells, or PBMCs.

In the original processing: Estimated nucleated cell counts came from reference gene primer amplification. Sequencing used immunoSEQ multiplex PCR; TCRdb keeps in-frame clones, though not all of them. Clone size and V and J calls were adopted from that table, with D and trimming inferred from the DNA. The data show more than 11,000 clones, about 80% seen once. Germline CDR1 is SGDLS and CDR2 is YYNGEE. The CDR3 covers 15 residues. Between the trimmed V and J ends, which lost 0 bases and 0 bases, there was a span of 9 bases. The chain couples TRBV9 to TRBJ1-1; D remains ambiguous. What was sequenced was peripheral blood. The TCR originated in a woman aged 55 to 70 with acute or convalescent COVID-19. CDR3 DNA sequence: TGTGCCAGCAGCGTAGTCGCAGGCCTGAACACTGAAGCTTTCTTT. Encoded protein: CASSVVAGLNTEAFF.